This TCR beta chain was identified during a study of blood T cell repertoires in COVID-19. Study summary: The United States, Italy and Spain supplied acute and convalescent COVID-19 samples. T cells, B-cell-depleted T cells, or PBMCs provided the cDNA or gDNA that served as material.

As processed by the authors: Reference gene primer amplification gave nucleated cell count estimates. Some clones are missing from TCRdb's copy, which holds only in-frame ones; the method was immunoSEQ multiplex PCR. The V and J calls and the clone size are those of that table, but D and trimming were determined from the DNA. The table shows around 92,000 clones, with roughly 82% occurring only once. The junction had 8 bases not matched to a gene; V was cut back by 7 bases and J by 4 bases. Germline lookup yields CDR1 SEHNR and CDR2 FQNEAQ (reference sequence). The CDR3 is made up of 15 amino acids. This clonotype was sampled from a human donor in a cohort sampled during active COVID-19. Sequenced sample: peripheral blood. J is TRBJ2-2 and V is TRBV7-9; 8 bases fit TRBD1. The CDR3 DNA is TGTGCCAGCACCTCCGGACAGGGAGGCACCGGGGAGCTGTTTTTT. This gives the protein CASTSGQGGTGELFF.